The rows below give T cell receptor beta chains drawn from one sample of a study of cytomegalovirus exposure and HLA in healthy donors. The table came from immunoSEQ multiplex PCR; TCRdb's copy has only in-frame clones and leaves some out. The sample carries 200,000 or so clones, more than 80% recorded once. Sequencing input: PBMCs. The receptors derive from a man between 18 and 35 years old in good health and CMV-seropositive. The CDR3 runs from the conserved cysteine through the conserved F or W. The D gene is left open where the match is weak. Clone size is shown for a subset of rows, as once, few, many or a class of expanded clone.

D gene | J gene | clone size | V gene | CDR3 DNA | CDR3 protein
TRBD1 | TRBJ2-5 | NA | TRBV4-3 | TGCGCCAGCAGCCAAGCGGGGACAGAAGAGACCCAGTACTTC | CASSQAGTEETQYF
NA | TRBJ2-7 | NA | TRBV4-3 | TGCGCCAGCAGCCCCGGTGATAGCTCCTACGAGCAGTACTTC | CASSPGDSSYEQYF
TRBD1 | TRBJ2-2 | NA | TRBV6-5 | TGTGCCAGCAGCCCGACAGGGGAAGACACCGGGGAGCTGTTTTTT | CASSPTGEDTGELFF
TRBD2 | TRBJ2-1 | NA | TRBV6-5 | TGTGCCACCTATAGCGGGAGGGCCAGAGAGCAGTTCTTC | CATYSGRAREQFF
NA | TRBJ2-7 | NA | TRBV27 | TGTGCCAGCAGCCGACAGGGAGGCGAGCAGTACTTC | CASSRQGGEQYF
TRBD1 | TRBJ1-2 | NA | TRBV15 | TGTGCCACCAGCCGGACAGGGGTCAACTATGGCTACACCTTC | CATSRTGVNYGYTF
NA | TRBJ2-1 | NA | TRBV1 | TGCACCAGCTCCCGGGCCAGGGGTGAGCAGTTCTTC | CTSSRARGEQFF
NA | TRBJ1-5 | few | TRBV7-9 | TGTGCCAGCAGCTCCCTCAATCAGCCCCAGCATTTT | CASSSLNQPQHF
TRBD1 | TRBJ2-7 | few | TRBV27 | TGTGCCAGCAGTTTATTCGTAGGGGGCGACGAGCAGTACTTC | CASSLFVGGDEQYF
TRBD1 | TRBJ1-1 | NA | TRBV5-1 | TGCGCCAGCAGCCCATACACCGGGACAGGGGGCGTGGGCACTGAAGCTTTCTTT | CASSPYTGTGGVGTEAFF
TRBD2 | TRBJ2-5 | NA | TRBV5-1 | TGCGCCAGCAGCTTGGCCAGCGGGGCAGGAGAGACCCAGTACTTC | CASSLASGAGETQYF
TRBD2 | TRBJ2-7 | few | TRBV6-5 | TGTGCCAGCAGGGGGAGACTAGCGGGATACGAGCAGTACTTC | CASRGRLAGYEQYF
TRBD1 | TRBJ1-1 | NA | TRBV28 | TGTGCCAGCAGGTACCCGACAGGGGGTCGGGTAGCTTTCTTT | CASRYPTGGRVAFF
NA | TRBJ2-5 | NA | TRBV19 | TGTGCCAGTAGTCCCCGGGGCAGGGGTGAGACCCAGTACTTC | CASSPRGRGETQYF
NA | TRBJ1-3 | NA | TRBV6-5 | TGTGCCACCACTTTTGCAAACACCATATATTTT | CATTFANTIYF
NA | TRBJ2-7 | NA | TRBV27 | TGTGCCAGCAGTTTAGGGGGGTCCTACGAGCAGTACTTC | CASSLGGSYEQYF
NA | TRBJ2-7 | NA | TRBV6-5 | TGTGCCAGCAGTTCCCGGACTGGGAGCTCCTACGAGCAGTACTTC | CASSSRTGSSYEQYF
TRBD1 | TRBJ1-1 | NA | TRBV19 | TGTGCCAGTAGTACCCGGGACAGTTCCACTGAAGCTTTCTTT | CASSTRDSSTEAFF
TRBD2 | TRBJ2-5 | NA | TRBV9 | TGTGCCAGCAGCGCCCTGACTAGCGGGGGCCAAGAGACCCAGTACTTC | CASSALTSGGQETQYF
NA | TRBJ2-2 | NA | TRBV30 | TGTGCCTGGAGTGTACTAGGGAACACCGGGGAGCTGTTTTTT | CAWSVLGNTGELFF
NA | TRBJ1-1 | NA | TRBV30 | TGTGCCGGAGAGTTCAACACTGAAGCTTTCTTT | CAGEFNTEAFF
NA | TRBJ2-1 | NA | TRBV5-1 | TGCGCCAGCAGCTTGACGGACAATGAGCAGTTCTTC | CASSLTDNEQFF
TRBD1 | TRBJ2-2 | NA | TRBV30 | TGTGCCTGGAGTGTAAGGACAGGGGGAGGCACCGGGGAGCTGTTTTTT | CAWSVRTGGGTGELFF